The 3 T cell receptor beta chains given below trace back to one sample, sequenced in a study of blood T cells in healthy people across ages. The use of a sample-barcoded 5' primer and a J-beta primer mix characterized a second PCR of about 7 to 12 cycles. In TCRdb, the 5' RACE reads were re-called with MiXCR into one record per CDR3 protein. Here the sample spans around 1,700,000 distinct CDR3 sequences, 28% being singletons. Material: blood. These receptors all stem from a woman aged 30 to 39 in good health.

This clonotype was counted between two and nine times. The chain uses TRBV5-4 and TRBJ2-7; D is unclear. Trimming took 4 bases from V and 1 from J, leaving 21 bases between them. The CDR3 consists of 17 residues. Germline CDR1 SGHNT, CDR2 YYREEE (reference sequence). CDR3 amino acids: CASSPGRSAVRSYEQYF. DNA for the CDR3: TGTGCCAGCAGCCCTGGCAGGAGTGCGGTACGTTCCTACGAGCAGTACTTC.

This clonotype occurred many times. V gene TRBV20-1 combines with J gene TRBJ2-7, with a weak D call TRBD2 (5 bases). V lost 3 bases and J lost 6, with 18 bases in between. CDR1 DFQATT and CDR2 SNEGSKA come from the germline V gene (reference sequence). The CDR3 contains 14 residues. CDR3 loop: CSASVRGLGSEQYF. CDR3 nucleotide sequence: TGCAGTGCTAGTGTACGTGGGCTGGGGAGCGAGCAGTACTTC.

In this sample, this clonotype turned up a few times. The chain carries TRBV15 and TRBJ2-5; D remains ambiguous. Per germline, CDR1 LNHNV and CDR2 YYDKDF (reference sequence). Trimming cost V 0 bases and J 5 bases, with 16 bases left between them. This CDR3 has 16 amino acids. The CDR3 region has the DNA TGTGCCACCAGCAGAGATCCGAATTCCCCTGGGGAGACCCAGTACTTC. Its protein is CATSRDPNSPGETQYF.